The clone carrying this TCR beta chain has more than one count but fewer than ten. The target antigen is unknown. The V gene end was trimmed by 5 bases and the J gene end by 2 bases; junction bases not matched to a gene: 3. The CDR3 is 13 amino acids. The germline V gene has CDR1 MNHEY and CDR2 SMNVEV (reference sequence). The source of the sample is a study of cytomegalovirus exposure and HLA in healthy donors. Study-wide results and limits: The authors enumerated over 150 TCR beta chains as linked to cytomegalovirus.

Assay: immunoSEQ multiplex PCR; the TCRdb copy retains only in-frame clones and omits some. The sample records 280,000 or so clones, 88% being singletons. This TCR was sampled from a woman under 30 in good health and CMV-seronegative. Material for sequencing was PBMCs. This chain links TRBV27 with TRBJ2-7, with 7 bases matching TRBD1. This CDR3 reads CASSHDRAYEQYF. The CDR3 DNA reads TGTGCCAGCAGTCACGACAGGGCCTACGAGCAGTACTTC.